The present entry profiles one T cell receptor (beta chain) with its context. These data belong to a study of blood T cell repertoires in COVID-19. The overall study: Spain, Italy and the United States supplied samples that represented acute and convalescent COVID-19. The cDNA or gDNA used as material had been derived from T cells, B-cell-depleted T cells, or PBMCs.

The study counted Cohort 3 donors as recovered given two negative PCRs, clearance, or symptom resolution. Data came from immunoSEQ multiplex PCR; TCRdb stores just in-frame clones and leaves some out. The sample yields some 150,000 clones, over 65% seen once. The CDR3 is 13 amino acids. V trimming: 5 bases; J trimming: 4 bases; junction bases outside the gene matches: 7. Germline V CDR1 and CDR2: SQVTM, ANQGSEA. The TCR was taken from a woman in her 50s who had recovered from COVID-19. The material sequenced was PBMCs or T cells enriched from blood (not recorded which). The chain employs TRBV29-1 and TRBJ1-2; 7 bases are a match to TRBD1. CDR3 loop: CSVQTGSSYGYTF. The CDR3, as DNA: TGCAGCGTTCAGACAGGGTCGAGCTATGGCTACACCTTC.